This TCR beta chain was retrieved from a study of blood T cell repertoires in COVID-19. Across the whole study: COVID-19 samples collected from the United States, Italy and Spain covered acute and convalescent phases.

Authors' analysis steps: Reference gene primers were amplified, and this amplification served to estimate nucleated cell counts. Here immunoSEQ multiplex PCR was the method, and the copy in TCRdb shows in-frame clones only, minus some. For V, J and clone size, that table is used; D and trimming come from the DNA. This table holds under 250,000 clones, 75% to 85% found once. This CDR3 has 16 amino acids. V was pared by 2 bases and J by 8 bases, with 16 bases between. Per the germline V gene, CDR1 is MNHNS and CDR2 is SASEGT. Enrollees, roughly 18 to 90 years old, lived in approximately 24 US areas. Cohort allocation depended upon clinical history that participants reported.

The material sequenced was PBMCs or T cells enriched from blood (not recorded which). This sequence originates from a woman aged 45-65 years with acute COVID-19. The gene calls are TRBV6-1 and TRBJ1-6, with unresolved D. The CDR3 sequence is CASSEKGRVYDSPLHF. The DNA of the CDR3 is TGTGCCAGCAGTGAAAAAGGGAGGGTTTATGATTCACCCCTCCACTTT.